Each of the 18 T cell receptor beta chains below was sequenced from the same sample in a study of blood T cells in healthy people across ages. It was with a sample-barcoded 5' primer and a J-beta primer mix that a second PCR of about 6 to 11 cycles was run. TCRdb reanalysed the 5' RACE reads using MiXCR and keeps one entry per CDR3 protein. The sample has about 720,000 distinct CDR3 sequences, 20% to 25% seen once. The same sample was also studied in work on T cells of mothers and their children.

Material for sequencing was blood. Receptor source: a boy between 5 and 17 years old in good health.

There are a few counts of this clonotype. V gene TRBV12-5 combines with J gene TRBJ2-7; 10 bases match TRBD1. Losses at the gene ends were 10 bases for V and 2 bases for J; bases not matched to a gene: 20. The CDR3 covers 18 residues. Germline CDR1 reads LGHNT; CDR2 reads FRNRAP. The CDR3 region has the DNA TGTGCTACTCATTCGGCCCCCCACCGGGACAGGGGTCCCTACGAGCAGTACTTC. The encoded protein is CATHSAPHRDRGPYEQYF.

The chain carries TRBV6-4 and TRBJ2-7; D possibly corresponds to TRBD1 (5 bases). Germline CDR1 reads MRHNA; CDR2 reads SNTAGT. CDR3 length: 13 residues. V dropped 9 bases and J dropped 12 bases, with 24 bases sitting between them. The CDR3 spells CARGARESPYGYF. In DNA form, the CDR3 reads TGTGCCAGAGGGGCCCGAGAGTCCCCATATGGGTACTTC.

This clonotype came up a few times. In DNA form, the CDR3 reads TGCGCCAGCAGCCAAGATTTAGGGACGGTCATGGGCGAGCAGTACTTC. Residues: CASSQDLGTVMGEQYF. The J gene is TRBJ2-7, the V gene TRBV4-3; possibly TRBD1 or TRBD2 for D (5 bases each). This CDR3 contains 16 residues. Germline CDR1 is LGHNA and CDR2 is YSLEER. The V end lost 0 bases, the J end lost 6 bases, and 18 bases lay between the germline ends.

As DNA, the CDR3 is TGTGCCAGCAGCTGGGACGGCAACCCCTACGAGCAGTACTTC. It specifies CASSWDGNPYEQYF. The chain is built from TRBV12-3 or TRBV12-4 and TRBJ2-7; the D call may be TRBD1 or TRBD2 (5 bases each). CDR3 length: 14 amino acids. Trimming took 6 bases from V and 2 from J, leaving 14 bases between them.

This clonotype showed up just a few times. J is TRBJ2-5 and V is TRBV7-2, with D possibly called TRBD1 or TRBD2 (5 bases each). CDR3 length: 16 residues. Germline V lookup: CDR1 SGHTA, CDR2 FQGNSA. The ends were cut back, 1 base at V and 7 bases at J, with 19 bases in the middle. CDR3 bases: TGTGCCAGCAGCTTAGGAGGGACGGTTGTTAGTGGGACCCAGTACTTC. Its protein is CASSLGGTVVSGTQYF. Full variable domain (rest looked up from reference TRBV7-2 and TRBJ2-5): GAGVSQSPSNKVTEKGKDVELRCDPISGHTALYWYRQSLGQGLEFLIYFQGNSAPDKSGLPSDRFSAERTGGSVSTLTIQRTQQEDSAVYLCASSLGGTVVSGTQYFGPGTRLLVL.

This chain uses TRBV25-1 with TRBJ2-7; 10 bases line up with TRBD2. The J call may be wrong; the DNA end is better matched by TRBJ2-5. Germline V gene lookup returns CDR1 MGHDK and CDR2 SYGVNS. The CDR3 is made up of 18 amino acids. The DNA of the CDR3 is TGTGCCAGCAGTGGACCAGATCCTACTAGCGGGGTTTCAGAGACCCAGTACTTC. This encodes CASSGPDPTSGVSETQYF.

This clonotype was counted only a few times. The genes are TRBV9 and TRBJ2-1; D possibly matches TRBD1 or TRBD2 (5 bases each). The CDR3 spans 15 residues. CDR1 and CDR2 from the germline V gene are SGDLS and YYNGEE. Trimming left V 0 bases short and J 7 bases short, with 14 bases between. The CDR3 bases are TGTGCCAGCAGCGTAGGGGGCGGGCCGGGGAATGAGCAGTTCTTC. Its translation: CASSVGGGPGNEQFF.

This clonotype was detected a few times. The chain is built from TRBV7-9 and TRBJ2-3; D is uncertain. The germline V gene has CDR1 SEHNR and CDR2 FQNEAQ (reference sequence). V was clipped by 5 bases and J by 0 bases, with 15 bases between them. The CDR3 extends over 16 amino acids. CDR3 residues: CASSPKTLPSTDTQYF. CDR3 DNA sequence: TGTGCCAGCAGCCCAAAGACACTACCTAGCACAGATACGCAGTATTTT.

This clonotype was seen a few times. The chain links TRBV7-2 to TRBJ1-3; no firm D call. Per germline, CDR1 SGHTA and CDR2 FQGNSA. Trimming took 4 bases from V and 1 from J, leaving 17 bases between them. CDR3 length equals 17 residues. The CDR3 DNA follows: TGTGCCAGCAGCTACCAGCCTAAGGCCGGATCTGGAAACACCATATATTTT. Translation: CASSYQPKAGSGNTIYF.

The V and J genes are TRBV29-1 and TRBJ1-4; D is unresolved. The germline V gene encodes CDR1 SQVTM and CDR2 ANQGSEA. Trimming took 0 bases from V and 3 from J, leaving 8 bases between them. CDR3 length: 14 residues. The CDR3 is CSVEDGVSNEKLFF. The DNA for the CDR3 is TGCAGCGTTGAAGACGGAGTGTCTAATGAAAAACTGTTTTTT.

The V call is TRBV29-1, the J call TRBJ1-2; 10 bases line up with TRBD1. V was pared by 5 bases and J by 8 bases, with 8 bases of the junction left unmatched. CDR1 is SQVTM and CDR2 is ANQGSEA in the germline V gene. The CDR3 has 13 residues. The CDR3 nucleotides are TGCAGCGTTCCGGACAGGGGGGTTTGGGGCTACACCTTC. The encoded protein is CSVPDRGVWGYTF.

The J gene is TRBJ2-1, the V gene TRBV9, with unresolved D. Trimming left V 0 bases short and J 3 bases short, with 13 bases between. CDR1 and CDR2 from the germline V gene are SGDLS and YYNGEE. The CDR3 totals 16 residues. CDR3 sequence reads: CASSVAGDPGYNEQFF. CDR3 DNA sequence: TGTGCCAGCAGCGTAGCGGGTGATCCGGGCTACAATGAGCAGTTCTTC.

The chain links TRBV7-2 to TRBJ2-5; 7 nucleotides align to TRBD1. Germline V gives CDR1 SGHTA, CDR2 FQGNSA. Trimming cost V 5 bases and J 0 bases; bases outside gene matches: 6. The CDR3 is made up of 15 amino acids. The CDR3 protein is CASSPPGQHQETQYF. The CDR3 DNA follows: TGTGCCAGCAGCCCCCCGGGACAGCACCAAGAGACCCAGTACTTC.

The chain is built from TRBV11-3 and TRBJ2-3; D is unresolved. V lost 0 bases and J lost 8, with 18 bases in between. Germline lookup yields CDR1 SGHNT and CDR2 YENEEA. The CDR3 contains 16 residues. CDR3 nucleotides: TGTGCCAGCAGCTTAGATTCCGGGCAGTTTATGGGTACGCAGTATTTT. Translation gives CASSLDSGQFMGTQYF.

This sequence joins TRBV4-3 and TRBJ2-1, with D unresolved. CDR1 LGHNA and CDR2 YSLEER come from the germline V gene. The CDR3 totals 14 residues. Trimming pared 0 bases from V and 5 bases from J, leaving 8 bases between. The CDR3 loop is CASSQDLSNNEQFF. CDR3 DNA: TGCGCCAGCAGCCAAGATCTCAGTAACAATGAGCAGTTCTTC.

The chain employs TRBV9 and TRBJ1-4; 9 nucleotides align to TRBD1. Germline-derived CDR1 and CDR2 are SGDLS and YYNGEE. V was clipped by 2 bases and J by 6 bases; unmatched bases: 8. There are 16 residues in the CDR3. CDR3 region: CASSVQPGQGHEKLFF. CDR3 sequence (DNA): TGTGCCAGCAGCGTTCAACCGGGACAGGGCCATGAAAAACTGTTTTTT. The full variable domain, with the rest looked up from reference TRBV9 and TRBJ1-4, is DSGVTQTPKHLITATGQRVTLRCSPRSGDLSVYWYQQSLDQGLQFLIQYYNGEERAKGNILERFSAQQFPDLHSELNLSSLELGDSALYFCASSVQPGQGHEKLFFGSGTQLSVL.

The V and J genes are TRBV15 and TRBJ2-5; 9 bases are shared with TRBD2. J was trimmed by 5 bases and V by 4 bases; bases with no gene match: 8. The CDR3 has 15 amino acids. Germline CDR1 and CDR2: LNHNV and YYDKDF (reference sequence). The CDR3, as DNA: TGTGCCACCAGCACTTTGCGGGAGGGAGGGGAGACCCAGTACTTC. This codes for CATSTLREGGETQYF.

This chain connects TRBV29-1 to TRBJ2-3; 8 bases map to TRBD2. Unmatched junction bases numbered 11, after V lost 2 bases and J lost 4 bases. CDR1 SQVTM and CDR2 ANQGSEA come from the germline V gene. The length of the CDR3 is 16 residues. This CDR3 reads CSVERGEWRGADTQYF. The CDR3 nucleotides are TGCAGCGTTGAAAGGGGGGAGTGGCGGGGGGCAGATACGCAGTATTTT.